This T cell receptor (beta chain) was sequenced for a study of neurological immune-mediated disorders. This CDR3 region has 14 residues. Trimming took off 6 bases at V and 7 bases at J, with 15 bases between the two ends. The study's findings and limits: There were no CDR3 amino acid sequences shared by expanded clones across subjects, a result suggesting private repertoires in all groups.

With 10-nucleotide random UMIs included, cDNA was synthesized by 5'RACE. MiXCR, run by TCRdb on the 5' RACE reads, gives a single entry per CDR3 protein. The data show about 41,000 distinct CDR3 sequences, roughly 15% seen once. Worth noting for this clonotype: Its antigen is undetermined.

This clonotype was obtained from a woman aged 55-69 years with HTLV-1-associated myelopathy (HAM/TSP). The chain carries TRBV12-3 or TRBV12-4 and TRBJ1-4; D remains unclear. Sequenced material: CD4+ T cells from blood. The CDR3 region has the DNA TGTGCCAGCAGGGACGGGGTGGGTCTTGAAAAACTGTTTTTT. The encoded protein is CASRDGVGLEKLFF.